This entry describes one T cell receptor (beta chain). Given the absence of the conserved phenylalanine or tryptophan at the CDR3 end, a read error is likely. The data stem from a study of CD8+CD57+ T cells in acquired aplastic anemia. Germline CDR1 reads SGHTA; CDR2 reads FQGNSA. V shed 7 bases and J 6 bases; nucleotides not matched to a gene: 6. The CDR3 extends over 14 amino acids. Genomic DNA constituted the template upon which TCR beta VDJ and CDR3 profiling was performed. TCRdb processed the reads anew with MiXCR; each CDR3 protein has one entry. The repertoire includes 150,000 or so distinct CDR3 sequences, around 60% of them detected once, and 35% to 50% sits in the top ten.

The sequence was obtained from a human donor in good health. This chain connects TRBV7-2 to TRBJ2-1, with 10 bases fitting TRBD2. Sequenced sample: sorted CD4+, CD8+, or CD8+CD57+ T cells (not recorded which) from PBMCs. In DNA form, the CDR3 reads TGTGCCAGCACAAGGACTAGCGGTCGCAATGAGCAGTTCCTC. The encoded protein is CASTRTSGRNEQFL.